Below are 6 T cell receptor beta chains sequenced from a single sample in a study of OX40 agonist ivuxolimab in advanced cancers. Data came from immunoSEQ multiplex PCR; TCRdb stores just in-frame clones and leaves some out. The table has over 60,000 clones, approximately 92% seen once; the top ten hold 0.94%. The sequenced sample was CD4+ or CD8+ T cells sorted from blood, obtained in a trial of the OX40 agonist ivuxolimab. These receptors were taken from an adult with an advanced solid tumor such as melanoma, head and neck, liver or kidney cancer.

The chain combines TRBV4-1 with TRBJ1-2; 8 bases line up with TRBD1. This CDR3 contains 18 residues. Germline CDR1 reads MGHRA; CDR2 reads YSYEKL. The V and J ends lost 1 base and 8 bases, in that order; junction bases with no gene match: 18. The CDR3 protein is CASSQGSSLRDRGKGYTF. CDR3 DNA sequence: TGCGCCAGCAGCCAAGGGAGCTCTCTTCGCGACAGGGGAAAAGGCTACACCTTC.

This sequence joins TRBV9 and TRBJ1-2; 7 bases line up with TRBD1. The CDR3 is made up of 17 amino acids. V shed 0 bases and J 2 bases; nucleotides not matched to a gene: 10. CDR1 and CDR2 from the germline V gene are SGDLS and YYNGEE. CDR3 DNA: TGTGCCAGCAGCGTAGGAATCGGGGACAGCCAAAACTATGGCTACACCTTC. Translating it yields CASSVGIGDSQNYGYTF.

The CDR3 DNA reads TGTGCCAGCAGCTACGGACAGGGCGTGGAAGAGACCCAGTACTTC. This encodes CASSYGQGVEETQYF. The genes are TRBV5-4 and TRBJ2-5; TRBD1 agrees at 8 bases. The CDR3 extends over 15 amino acids. After removal of 3 bases from V and 3 bases from J, the junction contained 7 bases not matched to a gene. CDR1 and CDR2 (germline): SGHNT, YYREEE (reference sequence).

The chain is built from TRBV28 and TRBJ1-1; D gene ambiguous. Germline V gives CDR1 MDHEN, CDR2 SYDVKM. Deletions cut 2 bases from V and 1 base from J, with 5 bases between. The CDR3 has 13 residues. The chain's CDR3 is CASSLIGNTEAFF. DNA for the CDR3: TGTGCCAGCAGTTTAATAGGGAACACTGAAGCTTTCTTT.

In its sample, this clone was seen once. The chain joins TRBV6-5 to TRBJ1-1, with D possibly being TRBD1 (5 bases). V lost 0 bases, J lost 3 bases, and 14 bases lay in between. Germline V gene lookup returns CDR1 MNHEY and CDR2 SVGAGI. The CDR3 loop spans 16 amino acids. The CDR3 region has the DNA TGTGCCAGCAGTTACTCGATACCAGGGAGGGACACTGAAGCTTTCTTT. Protein: CASSYSIPGRDTEAFF.

The CDR3 sequence: CASSFGQGNSPLHF. The DNA for the CDR3 is TGTGCCAGCAGTTTCGGGCAGGGTAATTCACCCCTCCACTTT. The V gene is TRBV27, the J gene TRBJ1-6; the D gene is possibly TRBD1 (5 bases). V was pared by 3 bases and J by 6 bases, with 9 bases between. The CDR3 totals 14 residues. The germline CDR1 and CDR2 sequences are MNHEY and SMNVEV (reference sequence).